A selection of T cell receptor beta chains follows, all from one sample in a study of identical twins. TCRdb re-called the 5' RACE reads through MiXCR, storing one row per CDR3 protein. This sample has nearly 900,000 distinct CDR3 sequences, with over 9% found just once. The same sample was also used in a study of yellow fever vaccine responses in identical twins.

Sequenced material: PBMCs. All receptors come from a woman aged 18-29 years in good health. Each CDR3 is given with its conserved first and last residue. The D gene is left open where the match is weak. The size of a clone is reported for some rows only, either as once, few or many, or as a class for expanded clones.

V gene,D gene,J gene,clone size,CDR3 DNA,CDR3 protein
TRBV20-1,TRBD2,TRBJ2-3,many,TGCAGTGCTAGACTAGCGGGAGTATCAGATACGCAGTATTTT,CSARLAGVSDTQYF
TRBV6-1,TRBD1,TRBJ1-1,NA,TGTGCCAGCAGCCCACAGGGGATGGGCACTGAAGCTTTCTTT,CASSPQGMGTEAFF
TRBV2,TRBD2,TRBJ2-1,NA,TGTGCCAGCGAAAAGACTAGCGGATCCTACAATGAGCAGTTCTTC,CASEKTSGSYNEQFF
TRBV20-1,TRBD1,TRBJ1-2,few,TGCAGTTCTCGGGACAGGGGGAACTATGGCTACACCTTC,CSSRDRGNYGYTF
TRBV3-1,TRBD2,TRBJ2-1,NA,TGTGCCAGCAGCCCCTCTAGCGGGGGCTCCTACAATGAGCAGTTCTTC,CASSPSSGGSYNEQFF
TRBV5-1,NA,TRBJ2-5,many,TGTGCCAGCAGTTTGGGTACAAGCCAAGAGACCCAGTACTTC,CASSLGTSQETQYF
TRBV6-1,TRBD2,TRBJ2-5,NA,TGTGCCAGCAGCCGGACTAGCGGGGGTCGCCAAGAGACCCAGTACTTC,CASSRTSGGRQETQYF
TRBV4-2,TRBD2,TRBJ2-1,NA,TGTGCCAGCAGCCAAGAAAGTCGCGGGGGGGCCAGCGAGCAGTTCTTC,CASSQESRGGASEQFF
TRBV27,TRBD1,TRBJ2-1,NA,TGTGCCAGCAGTTTCTTAGGGGGCGCCGGGAATGAGCAGTTCTTC,CASSFLGGAGNEQFF
TRBV20-1,TRBD2,TRBJ2-3,few,TGCAGTGTGAAGCTAGCGGGGGGGCTTGGCACAGATACGCAGTATTTT,CSVKLAGGLGTDTQYF
TRBV12-3/TRBV12-4,TRBD1,TRBJ2-5,NA,TGTGCCAGCAGTGGACAGGGGGCGAAGGAGACCCAGTACTTC,CASSGQGAKETQYF
TRBV7-9,TRBD2,TRBJ2-1,few,TGTGCCAGCAGCTTAGGCGGGGGTCGGCAGTTCTTC,CASSLGGGRQFF
TRBV15,TRBD2,TRBJ2-7,NA,TGTGCCACCAGCAGAGATCGGGGGACTAGCGGGAGCGAGCAGTACTTC,CATSRDRGTSGSEQYF
TRBV27,NA,TRBJ1-1,many,TGTGCCAGCAGTTGGGGTAGGGTTGGGGTTGAAGCTTTCTTT,CASSWGRVGVEAFF
TRBV28,TRBD2,TRBJ2-7,few,TGTGCCAGCAGCTATGGGACTAGTCCCGCCTACGAGCAGTACTTC,CASSYGTSPAYEQYF
TRBV7-8,TRBD2,TRBJ2-7,NA,TGTGCCAGCAGCGGGACTAGCGGGAGTCTCAGAAGCTCCTACGAGCAGTACTTC,CASSGTSGSLRSSYEQYF
TRBV5-6,NA,TRBJ2-3,NA,TGTGCCAGCAGGGGTACCCCGGGAGCACGCACAGATACGCAGTATTTT,CASRGTPGARTDTQYF
TRBV4-1,NA,TRBJ1-2,few,TGCGCCAGCAGCCAAGAAACAACAGGGAGTTATGGCTACACCTTC,CASSQETTGSYGYTF
TRBV11-2,TRBD2,TRBJ2-3,few,TGTGCCAGCAGCTTTACGACTAGCGGGAGTTCTGATACGCAGTATTTT,CASSFTTSGSSDTQYF
TRBV12-3/TRBV12-4,NA,TRBJ2-2,few,TGTGCCACAAAGTCCCGGGGCCTTAACACCGGGGAGCTGTTTTTT,CATKSRGLNTGELFF
TRBV3-1,NA,TRBJ2-7,NA,TGTGCCAGCAGCCAAGATTACGGGGAATCAGGTGACGAGCAGTACTTC,CASSQDYGESGDEQYF
TRBV12-3/TRBV12-4,NA,TRBJ1-6,many,TGTGCCAGCAGTGCCGGGGATTCACCCCTCCACTTT,CASSAGDSPLHF
TRBV6-5,NA,TRBJ2-3,NA,TGTGCCAGCAGTTCCTCGGACAGCCCCACAGATACGCAGTATTTT,CASSSSDSPTDTQYF
TRBV12-3/TRBV12-4,TRBD2,TRBJ2-5,many,TGTGCCAGCAGTTTGTCTAGCGGGAGGGGGGAGACCCAGTACTTC,CASSLSSGRGETQYF
TRBV6-1,NA,TRBJ2-2,few,TGTGCCAGCTTGCCTGACTCGTTCACCGGGGAGCTGTTTTTT,CASLPDSFTGELFF
TRBV12-3/TRBV12-4,NA,TRBJ2-2,NA,TGTGCCAGCAGTTTAGCCGAAAAGATTCCCGGGGAGCTGTTTTTT,CASSLAEKIPGELFF
TRBV11-3,TRBD2,TRBJ2-2,NA,TGTGCCAGCATCCACGGCGGGAGATATTCCGGGGAGCTGTTTTTT,CASIHGGRYSGELFF
TRBV27,NA,TRBJ2-3,NA,TGTGCCAGCAATCTAATACAGGGTGCAGATACGCAGTATTTT,CASNLIQGADTQYF
TRBV3-1,NA,TRBJ2-1,few,TGTGCCAGCAGCCAAGAATCCAGGCTTCAAAGCTCCTACAATGAGCAGTTCTTC,CASSQESRLQSSYNEQFF
TRBV29-1,NA,TRBJ1-2,few,TGCAGCGTTGATTCGGGTTACTATGGCTACACCTTC,CSVDSGYYGYTF
TRBV10-1,TRBD1,TRBJ1-1,few,TGCGCCAGCAGTTCCCACAGGGGCACTGAAGCTTTCTTT,CASSSHRGTEAFF
TRBV9,NA,TRBJ2-3,NA,TGTGCCAGCAGCGTAGGGATACGACTACCGGAGCAGGTTACGCAGTATTTT,CASSVGIRLPEQVTQYF
TRBV7-2,NA,TRBJ2-2,NA,TGTGCCAGCAGCTTACTGAGGGGTCTAACCGGGGAGCTGTTTTTT,CASSLLRGLTGELFF
TRBV9,TRBD2,TRBJ2-2,NA,TGTGCCAGCAGCGTAGCGATCCTAGCGGGATCCGGGGAGCTGTTTTTT,CASSVAILAGSGELFF
TRBV10-1,TRBD1,TRBJ2-1,few,TGCGCCAGCAGTGAGTCCGGACAGGGATTGGGTAATGAGCAGTTCTTC,CASSESGQGLGNEQFF
TRBV11-2,NA,TRBJ2-5,few,TGTGCCAGCAGCTTAGGAGAGCAGGGGAGGTTCCAAGAGACCCAGTACTTC,CASSLGEQGRFQETQYF
TRBV20-1,NA,TRBJ1-1,NA,TGCAGTGCTAGGACGGAGGAAGCTTTCTTT,CSARTEEAFF
TRBV6-2/TRBV6-3,TRBD2,TRBJ2-5,few,TGTGCCAGCAGTTCGACTAGCGGGGGGCAAGAGACCCAGTACTTC,CASSSTSGGQETQYF
TRBV18,TRBD1,TRBJ2-7,NA,TGTGCCAGCTCACCCGGACAGGGGGCTAGATTCGAGCAGTACTTC,CASSPGQGARFEQYF
TRBV7-8,NA,TRBJ1-5,many,TGTGCCAGCAGCTTAGTTCAGGTGGATCAGCCCCAGCATTTT,CASSLVQVDQPQHF
TRBV7-8,TRBD1,TRBJ1-5,few,TGTGCCAGCAGCCTCCACCGGGACAGCCTAAATCAGCCCCAGCATTTT,CASSLHRDSLNQPQHF
TRBV29-1,TRBD1,TRBJ2-7,many,TGCAGCGTGAGGACAGGGGGTTCCTACGAGCAGTACTTC,CSVRTGGSYEQYF
TRBV24-1,NA,TRBJ2-7,few,TGTGCCACCGCTTTCACAGATACCTACGAGCAGTACTTC,CATAFTDTYEQYF
TRBV7-8,TRBD1,TRBJ1-2,NA,TGTGCCAGCAGCTCAAACCGGGACAGGAACTATGGCTACACCTTC,CASSSNRDRNYGYTF
TRBV25-1,NA,TRBJ1-2,NA,TGTGCCAGCAGCCCAACCTGGGAAGGCGGTGGCTACACCTTC,CASSPTWEGGGYTF
TRBV5-1,TRBD1,TRBJ2-6,few,TGCGCCAGCAGATTCGGGACAGGTGAATCTGGGGCCAACGTCCTGACTTTC,CASRFGTGESGANVLTF
TRBV5-1,TRBD1,TRBJ2-7,many,TGCGCCAGCAGCTTTCGGCCGACAGGGGACGACGAGCAGTACTTC,CASSFRPTGDDEQYF
TRBV29-1,NA,TRBJ1-2,NA,TGCAGCGCCGAGGGGTTGGACTATGGCTACACCTTC,CSAEGLDYGYTF
TRBV24-1,NA,TRBJ1-2,few,TGTGCCACCAGTGATTTCGGGGGCTACACCTTC,CATSDFGGYTF
TRBV20-1,NA,TRBJ2-7,NA,TGCAGTGCTAGGCCCTACCCGGCGGCAAGCTCCTACGAGCAGTACTTC,CSARPYPAASSYEQYF